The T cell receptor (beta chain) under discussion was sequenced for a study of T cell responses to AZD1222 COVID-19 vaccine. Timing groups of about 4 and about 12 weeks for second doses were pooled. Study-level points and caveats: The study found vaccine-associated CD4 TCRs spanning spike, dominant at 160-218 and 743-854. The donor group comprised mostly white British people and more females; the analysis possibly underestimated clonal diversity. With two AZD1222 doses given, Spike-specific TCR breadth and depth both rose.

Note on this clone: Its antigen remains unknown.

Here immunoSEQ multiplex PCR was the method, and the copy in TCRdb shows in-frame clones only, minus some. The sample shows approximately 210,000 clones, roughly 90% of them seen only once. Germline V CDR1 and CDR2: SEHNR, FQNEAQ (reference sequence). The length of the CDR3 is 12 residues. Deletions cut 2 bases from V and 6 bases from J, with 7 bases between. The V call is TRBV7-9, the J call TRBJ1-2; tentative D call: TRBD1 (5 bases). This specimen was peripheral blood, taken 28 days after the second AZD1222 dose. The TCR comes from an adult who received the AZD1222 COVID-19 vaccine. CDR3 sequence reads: CASSLTRDGYTF. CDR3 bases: TGTGCCAGCAGCTTAACCAGGGATGGCTACACCTTC.